A single sample gave rise to the 24 T cell receptor beta chains below, sequenced in a study of T cell repertoires in cytomegalovirus infection. TCRdb reprocessed the reads with MiXCR, giving one entry per CDR3 protein. Found here are around 270,000 distinct CDR3 sequences, roughly 9.1% of them singletons; the top ten hold less than 15%. Specimen: PBMCs. Source of these receptors: a human donor in good health (CMV status not recorded). Some clones in this sample may be carry-over from other donors' samples.

This clonotype came up many times. The chain recombines TRBV12-3 or TRBV12-4 with TRBJ1-1; a weak D match, TRBD1 (6 bases). The V end was cut by 3 bases, the J end by 0 bases, with 14 bases between. The CDR3 is 16 amino acids. The CDR3 spells CASSLGTGGMNTEAFF. The CDR3 bases are TGTGCCAGCAGTTTGGGGACGGGGGGCATGAACACTGAAGCTTTCTTT.

A single count supports this clonotype. Just one base apart from a much larger clone, this may be a read error. V gene TRBV5-5 combines with J gene TRBJ2-3; 10 positions agree with TRBD2. CDR3 length: 16 residues. Germline V lookup: CDR1 SGHKS, CDR2 YYEKEE (reference sequence). This CDR3 reads CVSSVYPSGSPDTQYF. In nucleotides, the CDR3 is TGTGTCAGCAGCGTATATCCTAGCGGGAGCCCAGATACGCAGTATTTT.

This clonotype was detected many times. J is TRBJ2-7 and V is TRBV7-8; D possibly uses TRBD1 or TRBD2 (6 bases each). Trimming left V 5 bases short and J 4 bases short, with 18 bases between. Germline CDR1 reads SGHVS; CDR2 reads FQNEAQ. The CDR3 consists of 15 residues. CDR3 protein: CASSVINGGEYEQYF. The CDR3 bases are TGTGCCAGCAGCGTTATCAACGGGGGCGAGTACGAGCAGTACTTC.

This clonotype was observed at least ten times. The V call is TRBV12-3 or TRBV12-4, the J call TRBJ1-4, with TRBD1 identical over 8 bases. Losses at the gene ends were 4 bases for V and 5 bases for J; bases not matched to a gene: 9. This CDR3 contains 16 residues. The CDR3 nucleotides read TGTGCCAGCAGTTCCTATTCCGGGACAGGCAATGAAAAACTGTTTTTT. Translating gives CASSSYSGTGNEKLFF.

The sample holds many counts of this clonotype. The gene calls are TRBV18 and TRBJ1-3, with D hard to call. Germline V lookup: CDR1 KGHSH, CDR2 LQKENI. Trimming shortened V by 6 bases and J by 2 bases, and 11 bases separated the two germline ends. This CDR3 is 14 amino acids long. The CDR3 loop is CASSESLTGNTIYF. CDR3 coding DNA: TGTGCCAGCTCCGAAAGTCTAACTGGAAACACCATATATTTT. Combining the CDR3 with reference TRBV18 and TRBJ1-3 gives the whole variable domain NAGVMQNPRHLVRRRGQEARLRCSPMKGHSHVYWYRQLPEEGLKFMVYLQKENIIDESGMPKERFSAEFPKEGPSILRIQQVVRGDSAAYFCASSESLTGNTIYFGEGSWLTVV.

This clonotype turned up a few times. This rearrangement joins TRBV4-3 to TRBJ2-2, with 7 bases fitting TRBD1. The CDR3 runs 16 residues. In germline, CDR1 is LGHNA, CDR2 YSLEER. J gave up 4 bases and V 2 bases, and 7 bases lay outside the gene matches. CDR3 sequence: CASSQSVGQATGELFF. DNA of the CDR3: TGCGCCAGCAGCCAAAGCGTTGGACAGGCCACCGGGGAGCTGTTTTTT.

This clonotype has more than one count but fewer than ten. CDR3 bases: TGTGCCAGCAGTCGGGAAACGGGGAGGGAGCAGTACTTC. Protein: CASSRETGREQYF. The chain is built from TRBV6-6 and TRBJ2-7; perhaps TRBD2 as D (6 bases). This CDR3 has 13 residues. The V end lost 5 bases, the J end lost 7 bases, and 15 bases lay between the germline ends. The germline V gene has CDR1 MNHNY and CDR2 SVGAGI (reference sequence).

Only a few counts were recorded for this clonotype. The CDR3 DNA follows: TGCGCCAGCAGTGTTAGCGGCAATGAGCAGTTCTTC. This gives the protein CASSVSGNEQFF. This chain joins TRBV10-2 and TRBJ2-1, with D possibly being TRBD2 (6 bases). The CDR3 has 12 residues. Trimming removed 4 bases from V and 6 bases from J, with 7 bases in between. CDR1 and CDR2 (germline): WSHSY, SAAADI.

This clonotype showed up many times. V and J are TRBV5-1 and TRBJ1-1; TRBD1 might be the D (5 bases). Germline CDR1 is SGHRS and CDR2 is YFSETQ. V gave up 5 bases and J gave up 5 bases, with 19 bases separating them. The CDR3 consists of 15 residues. The CDR3 loop is CASSRLGVVETEAFF. The CDR3 region has the DNA TGCGCCAGCAGTCGTTTGGGGGTGGTGGAGACTGAAGCTTTCTTT.

The chain is built from TRBV7-2 and TRBJ2-1; possibly TRBD1 or TRBD2 for D (5 bases each). There are 12 residues in the CDR3. The ends were cut back, 5 bases at V and 6 bases at J, with 8 bases in the middle. Germline values: CDR1 SGHTA, CDR2 FQGNSA. The CDR3 is CASSGAGNEQFF. The CDR3 DNA follows: TGTGCCAGCAGCGGGGCGGGCAATGAGCAGTTCTTC. Filled out from reference TRBV7-2 and TRBJ2-1, the complete variable domain reads GAGVSQSPSNKVTEKGKDVELRCDPISGHTALYWYRQSLGQGLEFLIYFQGNSAPDKSGLPSDRFSAERTGGSVSTLTIQRTQQEDSAVYLCASSGAGNEQFFGPGTRLTVL.

This clonotype was detected ten times or more. V gene TRBV5-8 combines with J gene TRBJ1-6, with 7 bases fitting TRBD1. The CDR3 covers 15 residues. Germline trimming cut 0 bases from V and 9 bases from J; bases unmatched to any gene: 6. The germline V gene encodes CDR1 SGHTS and CDR2 YDEGEE. Here the CDR3 reads CASSLGDSYGSPLHF. CDR3 DNA: TGTGCCAGCAGCTTGGGGGACAGTTATGGTTCACCCCTCCACTTT.

This clonotype was detected many times. The rearrangement joins TRBV12-3 or TRBV12-4 to TRBJ1-5, with D uncertain. Trimming pared 1 base from V and 6 bases from J, leaving 7 bases between. There are 13 residues in the CDR3. CDR3 amino acids: CASSLGSGQPQHF. CDR3 nucleotides: TGTGCCAGCAGTTTAGGTAGCGGTCAGCCCCAGCATTTT.

This clonotype was observed at least ten times. This chain joins TRBV6-2 or TRBV6-3 and TRBJ1-1; TRBD1 aligns across 12 bases. With 2 bases clipped from V and 1 base from J, the junction kept 8 bases outside the gene matches. CDR3 length equals 18 residues. From germline, CDR1 is MNHEY and CDR2 SVGEGT. DNA of the CDR3: TGTGCCAGCAGTTACACTCCGGGACAGGGGGCCGAGAACACTGAAGCTTTCTTT. Translation gives CASSYTPGQGAENTEAFF.

The V call is TRBV20-1, the J call TRBJ2-5; 8 positions match TRBD1. The CDR3 loop spans 15 amino acids. V was pared by 0 bases and J by 7 bases, with 10 bases of the junction left unmatched. Germline-derived CDR1 and CDR2 are DFQATT and SNEGSKA (reference sequence). CDR3 region: CSARDPGPQGVTQYF. CDR3 DNA sequence: TGCAGTGCTAGAGATCCGGGACCACAGGGGGTGACCCAGTACTTC.

This clonotype was counted a few times. This chain connects TRBV28 to TRBJ2-3; perhaps TRBD1 as D (6 bases). The ends were cut back, 6 bases at V and 4 bases at J, with 11 bases in the middle. Germline CDR1 reads MDHEN; CDR2 reads SYDVKM. This CDR3 spans 13 amino acids. This chain's CDR3 is CASRAWGPDTQYF. The CDR3 region has the DNA TGTGCCAGCAGGGCTTGGGGGCCAGATACGCAGTATTTT.

Many counts were recorded for this clonotype. The chain is built from TRBV7-3 and TRBJ2-3; D uncertain. Per germline, CDR1 SGHTA and CDR2 FQGTGA. Trimming cost V 4 bases and J 4 bases, with 15 bases left between them. The CDR3 is made up of 15 amino acids. CDR3 sequence: CASSYSSMGSDTQYF. For the CDR3, the DNA is TGTGCCAGCAGCTATAGCAGCATGGGATCAGATACGCAGTATTTT.

Here the CDR3 DNA reads TGTGCCAGCAGTGAATCCCGTGCAGCAGGCTACACCTTC. The encoded protein is CASSESRAAGYTF. This chain connects TRBV25-1 to TRBJ1-2; D ambiguous. The CDR3 is 13 residues long. Germline V lookup: CDR1 MGHDK, CDR2 SYGVNS. Trimming shortened V by 1 base and J by 8 bases, and 11 bases separated the two germline ends.

This clonotype was observed at least ten times. The chain joins TRBV7-2 to TRBJ2-5; tentatively, D is TRBD1 or TRBD2 (5 bases each). Germline V gene lookup returns CDR1 SGHTA and CDR2 FQGNSA. The CDR3 runs 17 residues. V lost 3 bases, J lost 5 bases, and 22 bases lay in between. The CDR3 spells CASSLGRGLISRETQYF. The CDR3 DNA reads as TGTGCCAGCAGCTTGGGCCGGGGCCTAATTTCGAGGGAGACCCAGTACTTC.

This clonotype was observed many times. This rearrangement joins TRBV28 to TRBJ1-3; D unresolved. Per germline, CDR1 MDHEN and CDR2 SYDVKM. The germline V and J ends were trimmed by 4 bases and 0 bases, with 10 bases remaining between them. CDR3 length: 15 residues. CDR3: CASSSMGSSGNTIYF. CDR3 nucleotides: TGTGCCAGCAGTTCTATGGGCTCCTCTGGAAACACCATATATTTT.

This clonotype was recorded many times. The genes are TRBV7-2 and TRBJ1-2; D remains ambiguous. The CDR3 length is 14 residues. Trimming left V 5 bases short and J 4 bases short, with 14 bases between. Germline assignment: CDR1 SGHTA and CDR2 FQGNSA. This CDR3 reads CASSPNPGFYGYTF. CDR3 DNA: TGTGCCAGCAGCCCCAACCCCGGATTCTATGGCTACACCTTC.

The CDR3: CASRSSSLNEQFF. The CDR3 DNA follows: TGTGCCAGTAGGTCGAGCAGCCTCAATGAGCAGTTCTTC. The chain has TRBV19 and TRBJ2-1; no firm D call. Germline-derived CDR1 and CDR2 are LNHDA and SQIVND (reference sequence). This CDR3 comprises 13 residues. The V and J ends lost 6 bases and 6 bases respectively, with 12 bases between them.

This clonotype was seen at least ten times. This chain joins TRBV7-6 and TRBJ2-5, with 7 positions matching TRBD2. The CDR3 sequence is 15 residues long. The V and J ends lost 0 bases and 2 bases, in that order; junction bases with no gene match: 3. Looked up from germline, CDR1 is SGHVS and CDR2 is FNYEAQ. DNA for the CDR3: TGTGCCAGCAGCTTAGCGGGGGGGGAACAAGAGACCCAGTACTTC. This codes for CASSLAGGEQETQYF. Filled out from reference TRBV7-6 and TRBJ2-5, the complete variable domain reads GAGVSQSPRYKVTKRGQDVALRCDPISGHVSLYWYRQALGQGPEFLTYFNYEAQQDKSGLPNDRFSAERPEGSISTLTIQRTEQRDSAMYRCASSLAGGEQETQYFGPGTRLLVL.

This sequence joins TRBV19 and TRBJ2-7; 9 nucleotides line up with TRBD2. Unmatched junction bases numbered 9, after V lost 0 bases and J lost 6 bases. The CDR3 is 16 residues long. Per germline, CDR1 LNHDA and CDR2 SQIVND (reference sequence). This CDR3 is CASSIDRPSGVSEQYF. The CDR3 DNA follows: TGTGCCAGTAGTATAGATCGGCCTAGCGGGGTGAGCGAGCAGTACTTC.

This clonotype was counted only a few times. The gene calls are TRBV2 and TRBJ1-5, with D possibly matching TRBD1 (5 bases). Germline values: CDR1 SNHLY, CDR2 FYNNEI. Trimming cost V 4 bases and J 7 bases, with 11 bases left between them. This CDR3 contains 13 residues. CDR3 sequence: CASSAERDQPQHF. For the CDR3, the DNA is TGTGCCAGCAGTGCAGAAAGGGACCAGCCCCAGCATTTT. Variable domain in full (rest from reference TRBV2 and TRBJ1-5): EPEVTQTPSHQVTQMGQEVILRCVPISNHLYFYWYRQILGQKVEFLVSFYNNEISEKSEIFDDQFSVERPDGSNFTLKIRSTKLEDSAMYFCASSAERDQPQHFGDGTRLSIL.